The 27 T cell receptor beta chains reported below all come from one sample, sequenced in a study of T cell changes during pregnancy in multiple sclerosis. The repertoire was sequenced with immunoSEQ multiplex PCR; TCRdb's copy has only in-frame clones and lacks some. The data hold tens of thousands of clones, with around nine tenths observed a single time. Sequencing was performed on CD8+ T cells from peripheral blood mononuclear cells, taken before pregnancy. These receptors originate from a female donor with multiple sclerosis, enrolled in a pregnancy study.

The rearrangement links TRBV7-9 to TRBJ2-5, with TRBD1 matching 9 bases. CDR1 is SEHNR, CDR2 FQNEAQ, per germline (reference sequence). The J segment lost 4 bases and the V segment lost 5 bases, leaving 11 bases of the junction unmatched. The CDR3 extends over 16 amino acids. CDR3: CASSLITGGPGETQYF. The CDR3 DNA reads as TGTGCCAGCAGCCTAATAACAGGGGGCCCGGGAGAGACCCAGTACTTC.

This chain joins TRBV9 and TRBJ2-7; 12 positions match TRBD1. CDR1 and CDR2 (germline): SGDLS, YYNGEE. The CDR3 runs 16 residues. V was pared by 4 bases and J by 4 bases, with 9 bases of the junction left unmatched. The CDR3 nucleotides read TGTGCCAGCAGCCCCTCTCCGGGACAGGGGGCTTACGAGCAGTACTTC. Amino acid sequence: CASSPSPGQGAYEQYF.

The chain links TRBV5-8 to TRBJ2-7, with 7 bases that match TRBD1. Germline V CDR1 and CDR2: SGHTS, YDEGEE. Trimming at V came to 9 bases and at J to 5 bases, leaving 11 bases not matched to a gene. This CDR3 contains 13 residues. CDR3 DNA sequence: TGTGCCACCCTACAGGGGATGGATGACGAGCAGTACTTC. This encodes CATLQGMDDEQYF. The variable domain in full, completed from reference TRBV5-8 and TRBJ2-7, reads EAGVTQSPTHLIKTRGQQATLRCSPISGHTSVYWYQQALGLGLQFLLWYDEGEERNRGNFPPRFSGRQFPNYSSELNVNALELEDSALYLCATLQGMDDEQYFGPGTRLTVT.

The V and J genes are TRBV6-4 and TRBJ2-1; 9 positions agree with TRBD2. CDR3 length equals 18 residues. Germline-derived CDR1 and CDR2 are MRHNA and SNTAGT. The V and J ends lost 3 bases and 0 bases, in that order; junction bases with no gene match: 9. The DNA for the CDR3 is TGTGCCAGCAGTGAGTTAGCGGGGGTGTATACCTCCTACAATGAGCAGTTCTTC. Amino acids: CASSELAGVYTSYNEQFF.

The gene calls are TRBV9 and TRBJ2-1; 7 nucleotides line up with TRBD2. CDR1 is SGDLS and CDR2 is YYNGEE in the germline V gene. Trimming at V came to 3 bases and at J to 0 bases, leaving 6 bases not matched to a gene. CDR3 length equals 16 residues. This chain's CDR3 is CASSGDGRGSYNEQFF. CDR3 DNA sequence: TGTGCCAGCAGCGGGGATGGGAGGGGCTCCTACAATGAGCAGTTCTTC.

The V call is TRBV5-1, the J call TRBJ2-7, with a possible D match to TRBD1 (6 bases). Looked up from germline, CDR1 is SGHRS and CDR2 is YFSETQ. The CDR3 extends over 14 amino acids. The V gene lost 0 bases and the J gene lost 3 bases, with 10 bases spanning the gap. CDR3 DNA: TGCGCCAGCAGCTTGGACCAAGGGGGCTACGAGCAGTACTTC. Translated: CASSLDQGGYEQYF.

In its sample, this clone was seen once. The CDR3 spells CASSQDRQVTYNSPLHF. In nucleotides, the CDR3 is TGTGCCAGCAGCCAAGATCGGCAGGTGACATATAATTCACCCCTCCACTTT. The chain employs TRBV4-2 and TRBJ1-6; D ambiguous. There are 17 residues in the CDR3. The germline CDR1 and CDR2 sequences are LGHNA and YNFKEQ. Trimming left V 0 bases short and J 4 bases short, with 13 bases between.

The chain is built from TRBV10-3 and TRBJ2-7; TRBD1 matches 11 bases. This CDR3 has 17 residues. V was clipped by 2 bases and J by 2 bases; unmatched bases: 8. The germline V gene encodes CDR1 ENHRY and CDR2 SYGVKD. The CDR3 coding sequence is TGTGCCATCAGTGAGAGGACAGGGGGCGCGGGTCCCTACGAGCAGTACTTC. It encodes CAISERTGGAGPYEQYF.

The chain joins TRBV9 to TRBJ2-6; 7 bases are a match to TRBD1. The CDR3 is 17 amino acids. Trimming removed 1 base from V and 4 bases from J; junction bases left unmatched: 8. Germline V gives CDR1 SGDLS, CDR2 YYNGEE. The CDR3: CASSVRTGSGGANVLTF. Here the CDR3 DNA reads TGTGCCAGCAGCGTAAGGACAGGATCGGGGGGGGCCAACGTCCTGACTTTC.

V is TRBV7-6 and J is TRBJ2-2; D unresolved. Trimming stripped 3 bases from V and 3 bases from J, with 11 bases between. The CDR3 length is 15 residues. Germline V CDR1 and CDR2: SGHVS, FNYEAQ. In nucleotides, the CDR3 is TGTGCCAGCAGCTTCGGGTCGACCGACACCGGGGAGCTGTTTTTT. Protein product: CASSFGSTDTGELFF.

The chain has TRBV27 and TRBJ2-3; 7 bases fit TRBD2. Germline V gene data show CDR1 as MNHEY and CDR2 as SMNVEV (reference sequence). The CDR3 is made up of 14 amino acids. Trimming removed 6 bases from V and 2 bases from J; junction bases left unmatched: 5. The DNA of the CDR3 is TGTGCCAGCAGAGAGAGCGGGGCCACAGATACGCAGTATTTT. Its protein product is CASRESGATDTQYF.

The chain employs TRBV5-1 and TRBJ2-7, with 10 bases identical to TRBD1. The CDR3 is made up of 13 amino acids. V lost 5 bases and J lost 4; bases outside the gene matches: 3. CDR1 and CDR2 (germline): SGHRS, YFSETQ. CDR3 nucleotide sequence: TGCGCCAGCAGGGGGACAGGGGCTTACGAGCAGTACTTC. Residues: CASRGTGAYEQYF.

The chain employs TRBV4-1 and TRBJ1-1, with D tentatively TRBD1 (6 bases). Germline CDR1 is MGHRA and CDR2 is YSYEKL. Trimming removed 0 bases from V and 0 bases from J, with 14 bases in between. This CDR3 is 17 amino acids long. For the CDR3, the DNA is TGCGCCAGCAGCCAAGATAATGGGGCAGGGGTGAACACTGAAGCTTTCTTT. It codes for CASSQDNGAGVNTEAFF.

V gene TRBV6-1 combines with J gene TRBJ2-7, with 7 bases lining up with TRBD1. CDR3 length: 13 residues. The V and J ends lost 8 bases and 4 bases, in that order; junction bases with no gene match: 8. In germline, CDR1 is MNHNS, CDR2 SASEGT. CDR3 DNA sequence: TGTGCCAGCGGCTTGGACAGGATTTACGAGCAGTACTTC. This encodes CASGLDRIYEQYF.

The rearrangement links TRBV14 to TRBJ1-4; 10 bases are a match to TRBD1. CDR1 is SGHDN, CDR2 FVKESK, per germline. V lost 0 bases to trimming and J lost 7 bases; unmatched junction nucleotides: 8. CDR3 length: 17 residues. This CDR3 is CASSQDRLTGGGEKLFF. The CDR3 nucleotides read TGTGCCAGCAGCCAAGATCGCCTGACAGGGGGCGGTGAAAAACTGTTTTTT.

This clone was seen only once. The chain uses TRBV7-9 and TRBJ2-7; 9 bases line up with TRBD1. Germline V gene lookup returns CDR1 SEHNR and CDR2 FQNEAQ (reference sequence). The CDR3 is 15 amino acids. V gave up 5 bases and J gave up 4 bases; unmatched junction bases: 9. CDR3 amino acids: CASSKQGAPGYEQYF. The CDR3 DNA follows: TGTGCCAGCAGCAAACAGGGGGCCCCAGGATACGAGCAGTACTTC.

The chain has TRBV2 and TRBJ2-2; weak D call: TRBD1 (6 bases). CDR1 is SNHLY and CDR2 is FYNNEI in the germline V gene. CDR3 length equals 13 residues. Trimming pared 10 bases from V and 2 bases from J, leaving 11 bases between. In DNA, the CDR3 is TGTGCCACCTACAGGGAAAACACCGGGGAGCTGTTTTTT. Translating gives CATYRENTGELFF.

The gene calls are TRBV4-1 and TRBJ1-6, with 11 bases identical to TRBD1. Trimming took 2 bases from V and 9 from J; bases not matched to a gene: 3. This CDR3 has 15 amino acids. CDR1 and CDR2 from the germline V gene are MGHRA and YSYEKL. The DNA for the CDR3 is TGCGCCAGCAGCCAACCCGGGACAGGGGGTTCACCCCTCCACTTT. Its protein is CASSQPGTGGSPLHF.

This sequence joins TRBV2 and TRBJ1-6; D may be TRBD1 (6 bases). V lost 3 bases to trimming and J lost 0 bases, with 15 bases between them. The CDR3 loop spans 18 amino acids. Germline V gene lookup returns CDR1 SNHLY and CDR2 FYNNEI. The CDR3 DNA follows: TGTGCCAGCAGTGATCCCTTCCAGGGGAGCTCCTATAATTCACCCCTCCACTTT. Protein product: CASSDPFQGSSYNSPLHF. Looking up the rest from reference TRBV2 and TRBJ1-6 gives the full variable domain: EPEVTQTPSHQVTQMGQEVILRCVPISNHLYFYWYRQILGQKVEFLVSFYNNEISEKSEIFDDQFSVERPDGSNFTLKIRSTKLEDSAMYFCASSDPFQGSSYNSPLHFGNGTRLTVT.

This rearrangement joins TRBV4-1 to TRBJ2-3, with TRBD1 matching 7 bases. This CDR3 comprises 15 residues. Germline assignment: CDR1 MGHRA and CDR2 YSYEKL. The V segment lost 3 bases and the J segment 5 bases; nucleotides outside the gene matches: 8. CDR3 DNA: TGCGCCAGCAGCCAGATGACAGGGTTGGAAGATACGCAGTATTTT. It codes for CASSQMTGLEDTQYF.

This clone was recorded once. The chain is built from TRBV29-1 and TRBJ2-7; D remains unclear. There are 13 residues in the CDR3. The V end lost 4 bases, the J end lost 2 bases, and 12 bases lay between the germline ends. The germline V gene has CDR1 SQVTM and CDR2 ANQGSEA. The CDR3 sequence: CSVVGVSAYEQYF. The CDR3 DNA sequence: TGCAGCGTTGTAGGAGTCAGCGCCTACGAGCAGTACTTC.

The V gene is TRBV19, the J gene TRBJ1-5, with 9 bases fitting TRBD1. The CDR3 loop spans 16 amino acids. Losses at the gene ends were 5 bases for V and 1 base for J; bases not matched to a gene: 6. CDR1 is LNHDA, CDR2 SQIVND, per germline (reference sequence). The CDR3 sequence: CASSSTGGISNQPQHF. CDR3 nucleotides: TGTGCCAGTAGTTCGACAGGGGGAATCAGCAATCAGCCCCAGCATTTT.

This clone was seen just once. V is TRBV27 and J is TRBJ1-1; maybe TRBD1 (5 bases). The CDR3 is 15 residues long. Per the germline V gene, CDR1 is MNHEY and CDR2 is SMNVEV (reference sequence). Trimming pared 2 bases from V and 1 base from J, leaving 11 bases between. The DNA of the CDR3 is TGTGCCAGCAGTTTAGGACTGGGGGGGAACACTGAAGCTTTCTTT. Its translation is CASSLGLGGNTEAFF.

The CDR3 DNA follows: TGTGCCAGCAGCCTGCGACAGAGTAGGTCTGGGGCCAACGTCCTGACTTTC. Protein: CASSLRQSRSGANVLTF. The J gene is TRBJ2-6, the V gene TRBV7-8, with D possibly TRBD1 on 5 matching bases. Trimming shortened V by 5 bases and J by 1 base, and 15 bases separated the two germline ends. Germline CDR1 and CDR2: SGHVS and FQNEAQ. The CDR3 runs 17 residues.

The J gene is TRBJ1-1, the V gene TRBV27; TRBD1 might be the D (5 bases). CDR3 size: 15 residues. Germline V CDR1 and CDR2: MNHEY, SMNVEV (reference sequence). V was cut by 4 bases and J by 0 bases, with 12 bases left in between. The CDR3 is CASSWSGMMNTEAFF. The CDR3 region has the DNA TGTGCCAGCAGTTGGTCAGGGATGATGAACACTGAAGCTTTCTTT.

This chain links TRBV27 with TRBJ1-1; unclear D gene. The V gene lost 5 bases and the J gene lost 0 bases, with 13 bases spanning the gap. The CDR3 runs 15 residues. Germline-derived CDR1 and CDR2 are MNHEY and SMNVEV (reference sequence). CDR3 nucleotide sequence: TGTGCCAGCAGTCTAGGTCGGGGTATGAACACTGAAGCTTTCTTT. It codes for CASSLGRGMNTEAFF.

There are a few counts of this clone. The V gene is TRBV5-1, the J gene TRBJ1-1; the D gene is possibly TRBD1 (6 bases). V was shortened by 4 bases and J by 6 bases, with 13 bases between the two germline ends. The CDR3 is 13 amino acids. Germline V gene data show CDR1 as SGHRS and CDR2 as YFSETQ. CDR3 in DNA: TGCGCCAGCAGCCCCACAGGGTTTTCTGAAGCTTTCTTT. It codes for CASSPTGFSEAFF.